This T cell receptor (beta chain) was observed in a study of somatic mutations in cytotoxic T cells in rheumatoid arthritis. Background on the study: Patient blood (approximately 30 ml EDTA) was drawn right after diagnosis, before any treatment.

Study conclusions and caveats: Statistically, CD8+ T-cell clonality was not significantly distinct between individuals with rheumatoid arthritis and age-matched healthy controls.

CDR1 and CDR2 from the germline V gene are SGHTA and FQGNSA. The CDR3 extends over 15 amino acids. V was pared by 3 bases and J by 5 bases, with 15 bases between. Data came from immunoSEQ multiplex PCR; TCRdb stores just in-frame clones and leaves some out. The table shows about 14,000 clones, with 74% occurring only once. Turning to this clone: The antigen is not known.

The clonotype was recovered from an adult with rheumatoid arthritis. This rearrangement joins TRBV7-2 to TRBJ2-3, with D tentatively TRBD1 (7 bases). The sequencing input was CD8+ T cells sorted from blood. For the CDR3, the DNA is TGTGCCAGCAGCTTCAGGGGGGCCGTCGGAGATACGCAGTATTTT. This translates into CASSFRGAVGDTQYF.